One sample yielded the 10 T cell receptor beta chains listed below, sequenced in a study of T cell responses to AZD1222 COVID-19 vaccine. Assay: immunoSEQ multiplex PCR; the TCRdb copy retains only in-frame clones and omits some. The top ten clones hold approximately 5.5% of a sample with approximately 150,000 clones, roughly 92% of them seen once. The sequenced sample was peripheral blood, obtained 28 days after the second AZD1222 dose. These receptors were taken from an adult who received the AZD1222 COVID-19 vaccine.

The chain has TRBV27 and TRBJ2-2; possible D gene TRBD1, 6 bases. The length of the CDR3 is 18 residues. Trimming stripped 3 bases from V and 5 bases from J, with 22 bases between. The germline V gene encodes CDR1 MNHEY and CDR2 SMNVEV (reference sequence). The CDR3 here is CASSFIPILGAGTGELFF. The CDR3 DNA follows: TGTGCCAGCAGTTTTATCCCGATTCTGGGGGCCGGGACCGGGGAGCTGTTTTTT.

The chain is built from TRBV9 and TRBJ1-2; the match to TRBD1 covers 7 bases. Germline CDR1 is SGDLS and CDR2 is YYNGEE. CDR3 length: 14 residues. The V gene end was trimmed by 1 base and the J gene end by 8 bases; junction bases not matched to a gene: 8. The CDR3 reads CASSVLQGPVGYTF. The CDR3 DNA is TGTGCCAGCAGCGTATTACAGGGGCCGGTAGGCTACACCTTC.

This chain connects TRBV7-9 to TRBJ1-1; D is unclear. Germline V gives CDR1 SEHNR, CDR2 FQNEAQ (reference sequence). V lost 5 bases to trimming and J lost 4 bases, with 14 bases between them. This CDR3 spans 14 amino acids. The CDR3 nucleotides read TGTGCCAGCAGCGGTAGGTCCTTGGGCACTGAAGCTTTCTTT. Amino acids: CASSGRSLGTEAFF. Based on the CDR3 plus reference TRBV7-9 and TRBJ1-1, the full variable domain is DTGVSQNPRHKITKRGQNVTFRCDPISEHNRLYWYRQTLGQGPEFLTYFQNEAQLEKSRLLSDRFSAERPKGSFSTLEIQRTEQGDSAMYLCASSGRSLGTEAFFGQGTRLTVV.

This chain connects TRBV3-1 (or the pseudogene TRBV3-2) to TRBJ1-6, with a tentative D call TRBD1 (5 bases). The germline V gene has CDR1 LGHDT and CDR2 YNNKEL (reference sequence). With 5 bases removed from V and 9 bases from J, the gap between germline ends came to 23 bases. The CDR3 consists of 17 residues. The DNA of the CDR3 is TGTGCCAGCAGCGACTCCTACAGTCTTTCGGGGGGTTCACCCCTCCACTTT. This sequence encodes CASSDSYSLSGGSPLHF.

The rearrangement uses TRBV19 and TRBJ2-1; D may be TRBD2 (7 bases). Germline V CDR1 and CDR2: LNHDA, SQIVND (reference sequence). The CDR3 runs 14 residues. V lost 5 bases, J lost 7 bases, and 15 bases lay in between. CDR3 residues: CASSGWEGGNEQFF. DNA for the CDR3: TGTGCCAGTAGTGGGTGGGAGGGGGGTAATGAGCAGTTCTTC.

The chain has TRBV6-5 and TRBJ2-1, with D hard to call. Germline CDR1 MNHEY, CDR2 SVGAGI. There are 14 residues in the CDR3. V lost 4 bases, J lost 4 bases, and 11 bases lay in between. The DNA of the CDR3 is TGTGCCAGCAGTTTCGCTTTCTCTTACAATGAGCAGTTCTTC. It codes for CASSFAFSYNEQFF.

The V call is TRBV18, the J call TRBJ1-5, with D unresolved. Trimming cost V 5 bases and J 1 base, with 9 bases left between them. CDR3 size: 14 residues. Germline CDR1 is KGHSH and CDR2 is LQKENI. In DNA, the CDR3 is TGTGCCAGCTCAAGAGGGAACAGCAATCAGCCCCAGCATTTT. Amino acids: CASSRGNSNQPQHF.

The chain uses TRBV5-1 and TRBJ2-7, with unresolved D. Between the trimmed V and J ends, which lost 2 bases and 6 bases, there was a span of 12 bases. This CDR3 region has 13 residues. Germline assignment: CDR1 SGHRS and CDR2 YFSETQ. CDR3 nucleotide sequence: TGCGCCAGCAGCTTCGTCAGCCAGTCCGAGCAGTACTTC. This encodes CASSFVSQSEQYF.

The chain carries TRBV28 and TRBJ1-5; D is unclear. The ends were cut back, 5 bases at V and 11 bases at J, with 13 bases in the middle. The CDR3 loop spans 12 amino acids. Germline-derived CDR1 and CDR2 are MDHEN and SYDVKM. As DNA, the CDR3 is TGTGCCAGCAGTCAACGGGGTAGGGCCCAGCATTTT. It codes for CASSQRGRAQHF. The variable domain in full, with the rest retrieved from reference TRBV28 and TRBJ1-5, is DVKVTQSSRYLVKRTGEKVFLECVQDMDHENMFWYRQDPGLGLRLIYFSYDVKMKEKGDIPEGYSVSREKKERFSLILESASTNQTSMYLCASSQRGRAQHFGDGTRLSIL.

The chain combines TRBV30 with TRBJ1-5; possible D gene TRBD1, 5 bases. The germline gives CDR1 GTSNPN, CDR2 SVGIG (reference sequence). The V and J ends lost 0 bases and 7 bases respectively, with 10 bases between them. The CDR3 totals 13 residues. CDR3 nucleotide sequence: TGTGCCTGGAGTGTAGGGGTAAGACAGCCCCAGCATTTT. The encoded protein is CAWSVGVRQPQHF.